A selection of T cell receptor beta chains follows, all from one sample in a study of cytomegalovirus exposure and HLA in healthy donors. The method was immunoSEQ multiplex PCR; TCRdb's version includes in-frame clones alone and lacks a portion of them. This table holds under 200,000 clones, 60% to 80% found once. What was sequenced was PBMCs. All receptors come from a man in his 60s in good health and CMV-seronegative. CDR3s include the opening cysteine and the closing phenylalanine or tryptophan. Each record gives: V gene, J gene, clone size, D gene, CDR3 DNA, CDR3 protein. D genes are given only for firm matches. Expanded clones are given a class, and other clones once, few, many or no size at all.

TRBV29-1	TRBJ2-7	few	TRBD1	TGCAGCGTTGAAGCCCGGACAGGGGGAGAGCAGTACTTC	CSVEARTGGEQYF
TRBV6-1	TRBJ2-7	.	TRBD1	TGTGCCAGCAGCTGGGACAGGGTGAGTTACGAGCAGTACTTC	CASSWDRVSYEQYF
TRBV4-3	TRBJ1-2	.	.	TGCGCCAGCAGCCAAGAGGCCATTAACTATGGCTACACCTTC	CASSQEAINYGYTF
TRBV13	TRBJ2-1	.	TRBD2	TGTGCCAGCAGCTTAGTGGCGGGAGGGTCCTACAATGAGCAGTTCTTC	CASSLVAGGSYNEQFF
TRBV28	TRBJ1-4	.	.	TGTGCCAGCAGTTCGGCAGGGACAAATGAAAAACTGTTTTTT	CASSSAGTNEKLFF
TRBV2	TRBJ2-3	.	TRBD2	TGTGCCAGCAGTTCCGGGACTAGCGGGGGGGCCGCACAGTATTTT	CASSSGTSGGAAQYF
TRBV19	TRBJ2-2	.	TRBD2	TGTGCCAGCACCGCTAACCCGGGAGGCACCGGGGAGCTGTTTTTT	CASTANPGGTGELFF
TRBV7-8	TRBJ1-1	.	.	TGTGCCAGCAGCTTACCGGGAAACACTGAAGCTTTCTTT	CASSLPGNTEAFF
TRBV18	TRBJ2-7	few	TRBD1	TGTGCCAGCTCAACAACGGGACAGGGGGCTGAGCAGTACTTC	CASSTTGQGAEQYF
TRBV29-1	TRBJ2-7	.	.	TGCAGCGTTGAAGTTAGAGACAGCTACGAGCAGTACTTC	CSVEVRDSYEQYF
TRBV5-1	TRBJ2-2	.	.	TGCGCCAGCAGCCCTAGGCCGAACACCGGGGAGCTGTTTTTT	CASSPRPNTGELFF
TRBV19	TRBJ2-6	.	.	TGTGCCAGTAGTATTAATACGCAGGGGTTCGGGGCCAACGTCCTGACTTTC	CASSINTQGFGANVLTF
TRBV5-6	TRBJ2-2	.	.	TGTGCCAGCAGCTTTTTAGTAGCCGGGGAGCTGTTTTTT	CASSFLVAGELFF
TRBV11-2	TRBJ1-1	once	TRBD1	TGTGCCAGCAGCCCCAGGACAGGGACCAACACTGAAGCTTTCTTT	CASSPRTGTNTEAFF
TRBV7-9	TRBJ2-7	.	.	TGTTCCAGCAGCTTAGAACTGTACGAGCAGTACTTC	CSSSLELYEQYF
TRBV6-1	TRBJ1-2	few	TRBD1	TGTGCCAGCAGTCCTCCGGGACAGGGGTACGGCTACACCTTC	CASSPPGQGYGYTF
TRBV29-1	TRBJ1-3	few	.	TGCAGCGTCGACTTCGGTGGAAACACCATATATTTT	CSVDFGGNTIYF
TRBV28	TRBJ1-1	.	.	TGTGCCAGCAGGAGGACAGAGAACACTGAAGCTTTCTTT	CASRRTENTEAFF
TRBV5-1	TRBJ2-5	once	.	TGCGCCAGCAGCTTGTCTTCGGAGACCCAGTACTTC	CASSLSSETQYF
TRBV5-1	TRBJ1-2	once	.	TGCGCCAGCAATGTTGGGCAGGGGAACTATGGCTACACCTTC	CASNVGQGNYGYTF
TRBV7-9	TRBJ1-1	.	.	TGTGCCGCAACGTGGGGGGTAAACACTGAAGCTTTCTTT	CAATWGVNTEAFF
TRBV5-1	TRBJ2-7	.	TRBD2	TGCGCCAGCAGCACCCGGGAGGGGATAACCTACGAGCAGTACTTC	CASSTREGITYEQYF
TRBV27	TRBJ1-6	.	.	TGTGCCAGCAGTTCCGCAGGGGCCCTTTCACCCCTCCACTTT	CASSSAGALSPLHF
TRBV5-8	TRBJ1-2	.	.	TGTGCCAGCAGCTTCTTACATGCCCGGGACTATGGCTACACCTTC	CASSFLHARDYGYTF
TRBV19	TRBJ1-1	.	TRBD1	TGTGCCAGTAGTAGAGAGGGACAGTACAATGAAGCTTTCTTT	CASSREGQYNEAFF
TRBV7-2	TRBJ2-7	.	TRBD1	TGTGCCAGCAGCTTAGCGGACAGGGGGAGGTACGAGCAGTACTTC	CASSLADRGRYEQYF
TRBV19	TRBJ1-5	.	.	TGTGCCAGTAGGATCGACAGCAATAGCAATCAGCCCCAGCATTTT	CASRIDSNSNQPQHF
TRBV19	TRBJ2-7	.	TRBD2	TGTGCCAGTAGTATTTCGACTAGCGGGGCCTCCTACGAGCAGTACTTC	CASSISTSGASYEQYF
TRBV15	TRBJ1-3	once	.	TGTGCCACCAGCCCCCGAGCGGACCCAGGAAACACCATATATTTT	CATSPRADPGNTIYF
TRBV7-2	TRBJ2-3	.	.	TGTGCCAGTAGGGTGGGGGGGCCCACAGATACGCAGTATTTT	CASRVGGPTDTQYF
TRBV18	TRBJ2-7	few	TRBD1	TGTGCCAGCTCACTGTCCGGGACAGGGGCGGGGGAGCAGTACTTC	CASSLSGTGAGEQYF
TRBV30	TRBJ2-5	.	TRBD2	TGTGCCTGGAGGGTAGCGGGTGAGCAGTACTTC	CAWRVAGEQYF